The subject of this entry is one T cell receptor (beta chain). This sample is drawn from a study of blood T cell repertoires in COVID-19. Overall study context: Acute and convalescent COVID-19 specimens originated in the United States, Italy and Spain. The cDNA or gDNA used as material had been derived from T cells, B-cell-depleted T cells, or PBMCs.

V lost 1 base and J lost 2; bases outside the gene matches: 6. Germline CDR1 and CDR2: SGDLS and YYNGEE. The CDR3 has 16 residues. Authors' analysis steps: Reference gene primer amplification gave nucleated cell count estimates. TCRdb keeps only in-frame clones here, not all; method: immunoSEQ multiplex PCR. The DNA gave D and trimming, while V, J and clone size come from that table. Of about 250,000 clones listed, around 80% are singletons. The V gene is TRBV9, the J gene TRBJ2-7; 10 nucleotides align to TRBD1. Sequencing was carried out using peripheral blood. This TCR was recovered from a man in his forties with active or convalescent COVID-19. This CDR3 reads CASSVSGDRGAYEQYF. The CDR3 coding sequence is TGTGCCAGCAGCGTAAGCGGGGACAGGGGAGCCTACGAGCAGTACTTC.